This T cell receptor (beta chain) was found in a study of T-cell reconstitution after alpha-beta-depleted transplantation in children. This clonotype was picked up many times. Antigen specificity is unknown. Study-wide findings and caveats: Reportedly, only several hundred clones from non-depleted graft cells drove alpha-beta T-cell counts at about two months. By one year post-transplant, T-cell counts and diversity largely arose from T cells that were newly produced. Certain patients had high TCRbeta diversity at day 60, and it came from recipient T cells and thymic progenitors that survived.

Preparation of the TCRbeta library used unique molecular identifiers. MiXCR, run by TCRdb on the PCR reads, gives a single entry per CDR3 protein. The sample shows about 300,000 distinct CDR3 sequences, over 7.5% of them seen only once. The CDR3 loop spans 10 amino acids. Deletions cut 6 bases from V and 5 bases from J, with 5 bases between. Germline CDR1 reads MNHNS; CDR2 reads SASEGT. The receptor comes from a female patient aged 2-10 years who had a stem cell transplant for Fanconi anemia, so the T cells may come from the graft donor. The sequencing here drew on peripheral blood, taken 360 days after TCRalphabeta/CD19-depleted stem cell transplant. This chain connects TRBV6-1 to TRBJ2-7, with no clear D. The CDR3 loop is CASRIHEQYF. In DNA, the CDR3 is TGTGCCAGCAGAATCCACGAGCAGTACTTC.